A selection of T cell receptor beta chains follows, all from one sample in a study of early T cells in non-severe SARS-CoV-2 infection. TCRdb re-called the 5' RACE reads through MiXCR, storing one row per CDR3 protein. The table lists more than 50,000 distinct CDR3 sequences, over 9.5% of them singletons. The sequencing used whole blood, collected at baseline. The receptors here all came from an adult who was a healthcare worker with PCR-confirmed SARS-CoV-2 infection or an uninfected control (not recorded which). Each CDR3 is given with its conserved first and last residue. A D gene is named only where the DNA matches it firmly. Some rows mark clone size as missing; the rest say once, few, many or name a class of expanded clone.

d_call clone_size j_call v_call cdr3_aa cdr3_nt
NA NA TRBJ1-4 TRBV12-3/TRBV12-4 CASSLSRGSVVGEKLFF TGTGCTAGCAGTTTAAGCCGTGGCAGTGTTGTGGGCGAAAAACTGTTTTTT
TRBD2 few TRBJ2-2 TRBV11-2 CASSPQETSGRAITGELFF TGTGCCAGCAGCCCTCAAGAGACTAGCGGGAGGGCCATCACCGGGGAGCTGTTTTTT
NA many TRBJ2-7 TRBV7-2 CASSLKGNEQYF TGTGCCAGCAGTCTAAAGGGAAACGAGCAGTACTTC
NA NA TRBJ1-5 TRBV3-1 CASSQDGGRSNQPQHF TGTGCCAGCAGCCAAGACGGGGGGCGCAGCAATCAGCCCCAGCATTTT
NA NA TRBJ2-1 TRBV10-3 CAISEANYNEQFF TGTGCCATCAGTGAGGCGAACTACAATGAGCAGTTCTTC
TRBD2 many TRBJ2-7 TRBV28 CASSLTREGPPEQYF TGTGCCAGCAGTTTAACGCGGGAGGGCCCCCCCGAGCAGTACTTC
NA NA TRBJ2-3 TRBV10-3 CAIRETDLHTGTQYF TGTGCCATCAGGGAGACAGACTTACACACAGGTACGCAGTATTTT
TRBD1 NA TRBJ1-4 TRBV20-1 CSARSRDRLNEKLFF TGCAGTGCTCGGAGCCGGGACAGACTTAATGAAAAACTGTTTTTT
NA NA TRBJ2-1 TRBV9 CASSVAPLWDEQFF TGTGCCAGCAGCGTAGCCCCTCTCTGGGATGAGCAGTTCTTC
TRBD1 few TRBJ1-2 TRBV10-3 CATNLQGARRHGYTF TGTGCCACCAACCTTCAGGGGGCGCGGCGTCATGGCTACACCTTC
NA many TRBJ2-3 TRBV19 CASSKAGMRTDTQYF TGTGCCAGTAGTAAGGCGGGGATGAGGACAGATACGCAGTATTTT
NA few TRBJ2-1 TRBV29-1 CSVGDRFSYNEQFF TGCAGCGTCGGCGATAGATTCTCCTACAATGAGCAGTTCTTC
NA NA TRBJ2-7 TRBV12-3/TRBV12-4 CASSHPGGEQYF TGTGCCAGCAGTCACCCGGGCGGTGAGCAGTACTTC
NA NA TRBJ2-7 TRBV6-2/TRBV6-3 CASSPDVVHEQYF TGTGCCAGCAGTCCTGACGTGGTCCACGAGCAGTACTTC
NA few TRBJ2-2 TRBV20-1 CSASGNTGELFF TGCAGTGCTAGCGGGAACACCGGGGAGCTGTTTTTT